The 17 T cell receptor beta chains reported below all come from one sample, sequenced in a study of blood T cell repertoires in COVID-19. The data were produced by immunoSEQ multiplex PCR, yet TCRdb's version contains in-frame clones alone and is incomplete. This sample has some 190,000 clones; roughly 86% occur once, and the top ten carry about 22%. The sequenced sample was PBMCs or T cells enriched from blood (not recorded which). The receptor source for this set is a woman in her thirties or forties in a cohort exposed to, infected with or recovered from COVID-19 (not recorded which).

In nucleotides, the CDR3 is TGTGCCAGCAGCTTAGACCTCGACAGGTGGGGAACTGAAGCTTTCTTT. As protein: CASSLDLDRWGTEAFF. This chain uses TRBV7-8 with TRBJ1-1; tentatively, D is TRBD1 (6 bases). The CDR3 is made up of 16 amino acids. V lost 1 base to trimming and J lost 5 bases, with 17 bases between them. From germline, CDR1 is SGHVS and CDR2 FQNEAQ. The variable domain in full, completed from reference TRBV7-8 and TRBJ1-1, reads GAGVSQSPRYKVAKRGQDVALRCDPISGHVSLFWYQQALGQGPEFLTYFQNEAQLDKSGLPSDRFFAERPEGSVSTLKIQRTQQEDSAVYLCASSLDLDRWGTEAFFGQGTRLTVV.

In its sample, this clone was seen a few times. The chain joins TRBV5-4 to TRBJ2-7; 9 positions match TRBD2. The CDR3 is 16 amino acids. With V trimmed by 5 bases and J by 7 bases, 16 bases remained unmatched. CDR1 SGHNT and CDR2 YYREEE come from the germline V gene (reference sequence). This chain's CDR3 is CASSLDGAGGPREQYF. For the CDR3, the DNA is TGTGCCAGCAGTCTAGACGGTGCGGGAGGGCCAAGGGAGCAGTACTTC.

The sample holds a few counts of this clone. This sequence joins TRBV14 and TRBJ1-2; TRBD1 is a possible D gene (5 bases). The germline V and J ends were trimmed by 5 bases and 8 bases, with 21 bases remaining between them. The CDR3 totals 15 residues. Per the germline V gene, CDR1 is SGHDN and CDR2 is FVKESK. CDR3 protein: CASSTRAGYSRGYTF. CDR3 coding DNA: TGTGCCAGCAGCACGCGCGCAGGGTACAGTAGGGGCTACACCTTC.

The chain's CDR3 is CSVDPGQGRNGYTF. DNA for the CDR3: TGCAGCGTCGACCCGGGACAGGGACGAAATGGCTACACCTTC. The rearrangement joins TRBV29-1 to TRBJ1-2; 9 bases are a match to TRBD1. V lost 6 bases and J lost 6; bases outside the gene matches: 11. The V gene's germline CDR1 is SQVTM and CDR2 ANQGSEA. The CDR3 is 14 residues long.

This clone came up once. The genes are TRBV9 and TRBJ2-1, with 13 bases fitting TRBD2. J was trimmed by 8 bases and V by 4 bases; bases with no gene match: 9. The CDR3 is 16 residues long. CDR1 and CDR2 (germline): SGDLS, YYNGEE. CDR3 amino acids: CASSSYGTSGVDEQFF. DNA of the CDR3: TGTGCCAGCAGCTCTTACGGGACTAGCGGGGTTGATGAGCAGTTCTTC.

The rearrangement joins TRBV2 to TRBJ1-2; D gene uncertain. Germline V gene data show CDR1 as SNHLY and CDR2 as FYNNEI. Trimming shortened V by 4 bases and J by 3 bases, and 3 bases separated the two germline ends. This CDR3 region has 11 residues. The CDR3 region has the DNA TGTGCCAGCAGTGCTGACTATGGCTACACCTTC. Translation gives CASSADYGYTF.

The genes are TRBV4-1 and TRBJ1-6, with TRBD1 as a possible D gene (5 bases). With 0 bases removed from V and 7 bases from J, the gap between germline ends came to 10 bases. The CDR3 is 15 residues long. The germline CDR1 and CDR2 sequences are MGHRA and YSYEKL. The CDR3 DNA follows: TGCGCCAGCAGCCAAGAAGGGGTTGGGAATTCACCCCTCCACTTT. Translated: CASSQEGVGNSPLHF.

The V and J genes are TRBV2 and TRBJ2-1; 11 bases map to TRBD2. This CDR3 region has 16 residues. CDR1 SNHLY and CDR2 FYNNEI come from the germline V gene. Trimming cost V 4 bases and J 8 bases; bases outside gene matches: 10. CDR3: CASSVITSGSLDEQFF. The DNA for the CDR3 is TGTGCCAGCAGTGTTATAACTAGCGGGAGTCTCGATGAGCAGTTCTTC.

The chain uses TRBV10-3 and TRBJ2-7; 9 bases fit TRBD1. J lost 3 bases, V lost 5 bases, and 5 bases had no gene match. This CDR3 has 14 residues. Looked up from germline, CDR1 is ENHRY and CDR2 is SYGVKD. Here the CDR3 DNA reads TGTGCCATCAGTCCGGGACAGGGCAACTACGAGCAGTACTTC. Protein sequence: CAISPGQGNYEQYF.

This sequence joins TRBV13 and TRBJ2-7; D might be TRBD2 (6 bases). The V end lost 3 bases, the J end lost 6 bases, and 9 bases lay between the germline ends. This CDR3 comprises 12 residues. Germline V lookup: CDR1 PRHDT, CDR2 FYEKMQ (reference sequence). CDR3: CASSLGGTEQYF. CDR3 bases: TGTGCCAGCAGCTTGGGCGGGACCGAGCAGTACTTC.

The table lists this clone with a few counts. The chain has TRBV18 and TRBJ1-2; perhaps TRBD1 as D (5 bases). This CDR3 is built from 14 residues. V was clipped by 1 base and J by 0 bases, with 6 bases between them. Germline loops: CDR1 KGHSH, CDR2 LQKENI. This chain's CDR3 is CASSPRDSNYGYTF. The DNA of the CDR3 is TGTGCCAGCTCACCACGGGACTCTAACTATGGCTACACCTTC.

The chain links TRBV19 to TRBJ1-5; D might be TRBD1 (5 bases). Trimming removed 5 bases from V and 7 bases from J, with 18 bases in between. The CDR3 totals 15 residues. The V gene's germline CDR1 is LNHDA and CDR2 SQIVND (reference sequence). CDR3 sequence (DNA): TGTGCCAGTAGTCCAGGGTTTGGTGACATACAGCCCCAGCATTTT. It specifies CASSPGFGDIQPQHF. The full variable domain, its missing parts supplied by reference TRBV19 and TRBJ1-5, is DGGITQSPKYLFRKEGQNVTLSCEQNLNHDAMYWYRQDPGQGLRLIYYSQIVNDFQKGDIAEGYSVSREKKESFPLTVTSAQKNPTAFYLCASSPGFGDIQPQHFGDGTRLSIL.

This chain links TRBV10-3 with TRBJ1-2; 9 nucleotides agree with TRBD1. The CDR3 covers 15 residues. CDR1 is ENHRY, CDR2 SYGVKD, per germline. Trimming removed 2 bases from V and 6 bases from J; junction bases left unmatched: 7. The CDR3 region has the DNA TGTGCCATCAGTGAGACCGCGGACAGGGGACATGGCTACACCTTC. Translated: CAISETADRGHGYTF.

This clone has only one observation. The chain has TRBV3-1 (or the pseudogene TRBV3-2) and TRBJ2-2; D unresolved. The CDR3 runs 14 residues. Germline V gives CDR1 LGHDT, CDR2 YNNKEL (reference sequence). Trimming shortened V by 2 bases and J by 6 bases, and 10 bases separated the two germline ends. The CDR3 spells CASSQSRLAGELFF. CDR3 in DNA: TGTGCCAGCAGCCAATCTCGGCTAGCCGGGGAGCTGTTTTTT.

The chain has TRBV11-3 and TRBJ2-1, with 7 bases identical to TRBD1. The CDR3 sequence is 13 residues long. V shed 5 bases, J shed 5 bases, and the junction held 3 bases outside the gene matches. Germline values: CDR1 SGHNT, CDR2 YENEEA. The CDR3 nucleotides read TGTGCCAGCAGCGGACAGGAGAACAATGAGCAGTTCTTC. This sequence encodes CASSGQENNEQFF. Full variable domain (outside the CDR3, taken from reference TRBV11-3 and TRBJ2-1): EAGVVQSPRYKIIEKKQPVAFWCNPISGHNTLYWYLQNLGQGPELLIRYENEEAVDDSQLPKDRFSAERLKGVDSTLKIQPAELGDSAVYLCASSGQENNEQFFGPGTRLTVL.

This sequence joins TRBV9 and TRBJ1-5; maybe TRBD1 (6 bases). V gave up 3 bases and J gave up 6 bases, with 16 bases separating them. This CDR3 is 15 amino acids long. The germline V gene encodes CDR1 SGDLS and CDR2 YYNGEE. The CDR3 reads CASSGGTGSRQPQHF. In DNA form, the CDR3 reads TGTGCCAGCAGCGGGGGCACAGGGTCCCGTCAGCCCCAGCATTTT.

A single count supports this clone. The chain carries TRBV7-9 and TRBJ1-6; D is possibly TRBD1 (6 bases). V dropped 6 bases and J dropped 5 bases, with 14 bases sitting between them. Germline assignment: CDR1 SEHNR and CDR2 FQNEAQ (reference sequence). This CDR3 comprises 15 residues. This chain's CDR3 is CASRETGFHNSPLHF. The CDR3 DNA follows: TGTGCCAGCAGAGAGACAGGTTTCCATAATTCACCCCTCCACTTT. Supplemented by reference TRBV7-9 and TRBJ1-6, the full variable domain reads DTGVSQNPRHKITKRGQNVTFRCDPISEHNRLYWYRQTLGQGPEFLTYFQNEAQLEKSRLLSDRFSAERPKGSFSTLEIQRTEQGDSAMYLCASRETGFHNSPLHFGNGTRLTVT.